The T cell receptor (beta chain) under discussion was sequenced for a study of cytomegalovirus exposure and HLA in healthy donors. On this clone: Its target is unknown.

Overall study findings and caveats: As was reported, the HLA-A and HLA-B alleles of most subjects were accurately predicted from TCR beta sequences.

The PCR contained 60 Vbeta and 13 Jbeta primers. The method was immunoSEQ multiplex PCR; TCRdb's version includes in-frame clones alone and lacks a portion of them. The sample holds some 160,000 clones, 82% seen once. V trimming: 4 bases; J trimming: 5 bases; junction bases outside the gene matches: 9. The CDR3 loop spans 16 amino acids. Germline assignment: CDR1 MGHRA and CDR2 YSYEKL. The chain combines TRBV4-1 with TRBJ2-2; 8 bases map to TRBD1. This sequence originates from a woman in her forties or fifties in good health and CMV-seronegative. Sequencing input: PBMCs. The CDR3 is CASSLTGGMLTGELFF. The CDR3 DNA reads TGCGCCAGCAGCCTAACAGGGGGGATGTTGACCGGGGAGCTGTTTTTT.